These T cell receptor beta chains were read from a single sample in a study of a mutant IDH1 vaccine in newly diagnosed glioma. Measured with immunoSEQ multiplex PCR; TCRdb has only the in-frame clones, and not every one. Of tens of thousands of clones in the sample, roughly 84% were seen once. For these TCRs, the target antigens are not known. The sample here was PBMCs, taken from a glioma patient whose treatment included an IDH1 peptide vaccine. The receptors come from a man in his forties with glioma. Some clones in this sample may be carry-over from other donors' samples. CDR3s include the opening cysteine and the closing phenylalanine or tryptophan. D genes are given only for firm matches. A row's size may be missing; if present it is once, few, many or a size class.

V	J	size	D	DNA	CDR3
TRBV19	TRBJ1-5	once	-	TGTGCCAGTGCCCGGCAGGGGTTGGATCAGCCCCAGCATTTT	CASARQGLDQPQHF
TRBV5-6	TRBJ1-6	-	TRBD1	TGTGCCAGCAGCTTGAGACAGGGGGCAGGATCCTATAATTCACCCCTCCACTTT	CASSLRQGAGSYNSPLHF
TRBV18	TRBJ1-2	-	-	TGTGCCAGCTCACCTTACACTAACTATGGCTACACCTTC	CASSPYTNYGYTF
TRBV5-1	TRBJ1-6	few	-	TGCGCCAGCAGCGCGGGACCATATAATTCACCCCTCCACTTT	CASSAGPYNSPLHF
TRBV19	TRBJ2-7	-	TRBD1	TGTGCCAGCCAAGACAGGGGCAGGTACGAGCAGTACTTC	CASQDRGRYEQYF
TRBV7-2	TRBJ1-2	-	TRBD1	TGTGCCAGCAGCTTATCTAAGGGGGCAGGGTATGGCTACACCTTC	CASSLSKGAGYGYTF
TRBV4-3	TRBJ2-1	-	-	TGCGCTAGCAGCCAAGGGCCCCTGAGGGATTCTGCGTACAATGAGCAGTTCTTC	CASSQGPLRDSAYNEQFF
TRBV6-6	TRBJ2-5	-	-	TGTGCCAGCAGCCCTGGACGGGGGCAAGAGACCCAGTACTTC	CASSPGRGQETQYF
TRBV5-1	TRBJ1-4	-	-	TGCGCCAGCAGCGGGGACCCAACTAATGAAAAACTGTTTTTT	CASSGDPTNEKLFF
TRBV7-2	TRBJ1-5	-	-	TGTGCCAGCAGCTTAGGGTCAGGGCGCCGCAATCAGCCCCAGCATTTT	CASSLGSGRRNQPQHF
TRBV6-6	TRBJ1-2	once	-	TGTGCCAGCAGCCACGGGACGGAAAACTATGGCTACACCTTC	CASSHGTENYGYTF
TRBV5-6	TRBJ1-1	-	-	TGTGCCAGCAGCTTGGGATCCGGCTGGGCCACTGAAGCTTTCTTT	CASSLGSGWATEAFF
TRBV29-1	TRBJ2-7	-	-	TGCAGCGTCGGAGGGGGGGCCACGACCTCCTACGAGCAGTACTTC	CSVGGGATTSYEQYF
TRBV5-1	TRBJ1-2	few	-	TGCGCCAGCAGCTTTTTACGTAACTATGGCTACACCTTC	CASSFLRNYGYTF
TRBV11-2	TRBJ1-6	once	-	TGTGCCAGCAGCTTCCCGGGGGGTTCACCCCTCCACTTT	CASSFPGGSPLHF
TRBV7-9	TRBJ1-2	-	-	TGTGCCGGCACGGGGACCTTGAACTATGGCTACACCTTC	CAGTGTLNYGYTF
TRBV28	TRBJ1-2	few	TRBD1	TGTGCCAGCAGTGGGACAGGGGCTGGCTACACCTTC	CASSGTGAGYTF
TRBV29-1	TRBJ2-7	once	TRBD1	TGCAGCGTTGAAGGTCTGGGACAGTACGAGCAGTACTTC	CSVEGLGQYEQYF
TRBV7-9	TRBJ2-1	-	-	TGTGCCAGCAGTTACACCGAACAGCAGTTCTTC	CASSYTEQQFF
TRBV5-1	TRBJ2-5	-	TRBD1	TGCGCCAGCAGCTTGGGGGTGGCAGGGGGACAGACCCAGTACTTC	CASSLGVAGGQTQYF
TRBV11-2	TRBJ2-2	-	-	TGTGCCAGCAGCACTGGGGGGGAGCTGTTTTTT	CASSTGGELFF
TRBV9	TRBJ2-2	-	TRBD2	TGTGCCAGCAGCCCCCGTACTAGCGGGGGTGGAACCGGGGAGCTGTTTTTT	CASSPRTSGGGTGELFF
TRBV19	TRBJ2-5	-	TRBD1	TGTGCCAGTAGTATGGACAGGGCCGAGACCCAGTACTTC	CASSMDRAETQYF
TRBV4-1	TRBJ1-2	-	-	TGCGCCAGCAGCCAAGACTCCCCCTTCGGCTACACCTTC	CASSQDSPFGYTF
TRBV2	TRBJ2-6	-	-	TGTGCCAGCACCCCGGGGAGGGGGCGAGCTGGGGCCAACGTCCTGACTTTC	CASTPGRGRAGANVLTF
TRBV4-3	TRBJ2-3	-	TRBD2	TGCGCCAGCAGCCGCAGGCGGGGGATTAGCACAGATACGCAGTATTTT	CASSRRRGISTDTQYF
TRBV5-8	TRBJ1-3	-	TRBD1	TGTGCCAGCATCCCGAGGGACAGGGGGCCGATGTATGACGGAAACACCATATATTTT	CASIPRDRGPMYDGNTIYF
TRBV19	TRBJ2-7	-	-	TGTGCCAGTAGCGTAAGGGGGACCGCGAGCTCCTACGAGCAGTACTTC	CASSVRGTASSYEQYF
TRBV4-2	TRBJ2-5	-	TRBD2	TGTGCCAGCAGCCAAGATCGGGGGGGCCAAGAGACCCAGTACTTC	CASSQDRGGQETQYF
TRBV20-1	TRBJ2-1	-	-	TGCAGTGCTCCCCGAGGGGGGTACCAGTTCTTC	CSAPRGGYQFF
TRBV18	TRBJ1-2	once	-	TGTGCCAGCTCACCACCGGAGGGACCCTATGGCTACACCTTC	CASSPPEGPYGYTF
TRBV7-3	TRBJ1-1	-	TRBD1	TGTGCCAGCAGCCTACAGGGGGCTGGAACTGAAGCTTTCTTT	CASSLQGAGTEAFF
TRBV29-1	TRBJ2-7	-	-	TGCAGCGTTGTTTTAAGGGGGACACCATCTTACGAGCAGTACTTC	CSVVLRGTPSYEQYF
TRBV2	TRBJ1-3	-	TRBD1	TGTGCCAGCGAGCGGGACAGGGGCACCATATATTTT	CASERDRGTIYF
TRBV6-6	TRBJ2-1	few	-	TGTGCCAGCAGTTACTCAAACAATGAGCAGTTCTTC	CASSYSNNEQFF
TRBV30	TRBJ1-1	-	-	TGTGCCTGGGGGAAGCCTCTCGGGGGCCCTTGGAACACTGAAGCTTTCTTT	CAWGKPLGGPWNTEAFF
TRBV20-1	TRBJ2-5	-	-	TGCAGTGCTAGTTCGGAGACCCAGTACTTC	CSASSETQYF
TRBV5-8	TRBJ1-2	-	-	TGTGCCAGCAGCTTCATCGGCGGCTCCTATGGCTACACCTTC	CASSFIGGSYGYTF
TRBV5-1	TRBJ1-6	-	-	TGCGCCAGCAGCATTCGGACGGGCGGGGATTCACCCCTCCACTTT	CASSIRTGGDSPLHF
TRBV11-2	TRBJ2-5	-	-	TGTGCCAGCAGCTTAGGGGCTGAGACCCAGTACTTC	CASSLGAETQYF
TRBV11-1	TRBJ1-1	-	TRBD1	TGTGCCAGCAGATCCGGGACAGGAAAAGCCACTGAAGCTTTCTTT	CASRSGTGKATEAFF
TRBV29-1	TRBJ1-2	-	-	TGCAGCGTTGTTCGGGACTTCAACTATGGCTACACCTTC	CSVVRDFNYGYTF
TRBV11-1	TRBJ2-3	-	TRBD2	TGTGCCAGCAGCACGATAGCGGGGGGAGGCACAGATACGCAGTATTTT	CASSTIAGGGTDTQYF
TRBV5-1	TRBJ1-1	once	TRBD1	TGCGCCAGCAGCTTGGTTGACAGGGACCAAGCTTTCTTT	CASSLVDRDQAFF
TRBV19	TRBJ1-6	-	-	TGTGCCAGTAGTATCGCTTACGAGGACTCACCCCTCCACTTT	CASSIAYEDSPLHF
TRBV25-1	TRBJ2-1	-	TRBD2	TGTGCCAGCAGTGAATGGCTAGCGGGGGTGAATGAGCAGTTCTTC	CASSEWLAGVNEQFF
TRBV6-1	TRBJ2-2	-	TRBD2	TGTGCCAGCAGTGAACCAGGGTCTAGCGGGGAATCCCTATGGGCCGGGGAGCTGTTTTTT	CASSEPGSSGESLWAGELFF
TRBV5-1	TRBJ2-7	-	-	TGCGCCAGCAGCCGTGGGACATCTGCGACCTACGAGCAGTACTTC	CASSRGTSATYEQYF
TRBV7-2	TRBJ2-1	-	-	TGTGCCAGCAGCTTAGTGAGAAGGACCTACGATGAGCAGTTCTTC	CASSLVRRTYDEQFF
TRBV7-9	TRBJ1-2	-	-	TGTGCCAGCAGCTTTCAGGGTCCCTACACCTTC	CASSFQGPYTF